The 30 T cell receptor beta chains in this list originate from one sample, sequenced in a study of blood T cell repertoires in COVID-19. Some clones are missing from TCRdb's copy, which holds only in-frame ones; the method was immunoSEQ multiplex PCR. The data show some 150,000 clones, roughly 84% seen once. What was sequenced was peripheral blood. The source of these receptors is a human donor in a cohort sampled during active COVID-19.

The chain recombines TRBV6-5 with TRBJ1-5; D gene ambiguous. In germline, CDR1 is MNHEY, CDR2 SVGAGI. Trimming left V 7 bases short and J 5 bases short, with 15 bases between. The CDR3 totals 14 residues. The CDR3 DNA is TGTGCCAGCACCGAGGGCTCGGGAGATCAGCCCCAGCATTTT. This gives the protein CASTEGSGDQPQHF.

CDR3 DNA: TGTGCCAGACAAACCCTGGGACAGGGCAAGGAGACCCAGTACTTC. It yields the protein CARQTLGQGKETQYF. The rearrangement joins TRBV11-2 to TRBJ2-5; 9 nucleotides align to TRBD1. The CDR3 runs 15 residues. Trimming at V came to 9 bases and at J to 5 bases, leaving 13 bases not matched to a gene. Looked up from germline, CDR1 is SGHAT and CDR2 is FQNNGV.

The DNA for the CDR3 is TGTGCCTGGAATAGCGGGAGCGACACAGATACGCAGTATTTT. Protein sequence: CAWNSGSDTDTQYF. The V call is TRBV30, the J call TRBJ2-3; 9 bases fit TRBD2. The CDR3 totals 14 residues. Germline trimming cut 4 bases from V and 2 bases from J; bases unmatched to any gene: 4. Germline lookup yields CDR1 GTSNPN and CDR2 SVGIG (reference sequence).

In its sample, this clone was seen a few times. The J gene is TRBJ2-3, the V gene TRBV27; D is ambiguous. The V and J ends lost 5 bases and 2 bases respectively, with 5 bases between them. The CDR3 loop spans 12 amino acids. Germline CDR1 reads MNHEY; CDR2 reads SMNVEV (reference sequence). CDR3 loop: CASSKLTDTQYF. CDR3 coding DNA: TGTGCCAGCAGTAAACTCACAGATACGCAGTATTTT.

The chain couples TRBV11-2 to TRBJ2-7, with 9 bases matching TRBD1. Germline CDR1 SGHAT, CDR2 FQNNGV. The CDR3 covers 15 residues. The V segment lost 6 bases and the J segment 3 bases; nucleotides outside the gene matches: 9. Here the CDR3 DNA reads TGTGCCAGCAGATTCCGGACAGGGGAGGGCTACGAGCAGTACTTC. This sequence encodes CASRFRTGEGYEQYF.

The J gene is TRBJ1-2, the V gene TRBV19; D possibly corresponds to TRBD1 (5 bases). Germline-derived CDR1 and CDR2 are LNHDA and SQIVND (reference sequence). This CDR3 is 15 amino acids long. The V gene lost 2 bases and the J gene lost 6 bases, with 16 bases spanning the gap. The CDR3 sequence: CASSIRQSRGDGYTF. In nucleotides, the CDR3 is TGTGCCAGTAGTATACGACAGTCAAGAGGAGATGGCTACACCTTC. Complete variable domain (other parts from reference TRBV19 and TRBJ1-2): DGGITQSPKYLFRKEGQNVTLSCEQNLNHDAMYWYRQDPGQGLRLIYYSQIVNDFQKGDIAEGYSVSREKKESFPLTVTSAQKNPTAFYLCASSIRQSRGDGYTFGSGTRLTVV.

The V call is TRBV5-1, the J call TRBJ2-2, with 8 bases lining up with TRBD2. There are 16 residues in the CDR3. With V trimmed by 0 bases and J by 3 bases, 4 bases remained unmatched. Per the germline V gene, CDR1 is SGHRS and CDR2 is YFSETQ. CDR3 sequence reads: CASSLDGRADTGELFF. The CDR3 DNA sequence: TGCGCCAGCAGCTTGGACGGGAGGGCCGACACCGGGGAGCTGTTTTTT. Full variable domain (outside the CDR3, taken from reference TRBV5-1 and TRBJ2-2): KAGVTQTPRYLIKTRGQQVTLSCSPISGHRSVSWYQQTPGQGLQFLFEYFSETQRNKGNFPGRFSGRQFSNSRSEMNVSTLELGDSALYLCASSLDGRADTGELFFGEGSRLTVL.

The CDR3 reads CASSVSWDRGVNQPQHF. CDR3 nucleotide sequence: TGTGCCAGTAGTGTCTCGTGGGACAGGGGTGTCAATCAGCCCCAGCATTTT. The genes are TRBV19 and TRBJ1-5; 10 bases map to TRBD1. Per germline, CDR1 LNHDA and CDR2 SQIVND (reference sequence). J lost 3 bases, V lost 5 bases, and 10 bases had no gene match. The CDR3 spans 17 residues.

CDR3 sequence reads: CASSYRSATNEKLFF. The CDR3 bases are TGTGCCAGCAGTTATCGGTCTGCAACTAATGAAAAACTGTTTTTT. This chain connects TRBV6-7 to TRBJ1-4; no clear D gene. TRBV6-7 counts as an open reading frame of uncertain function. CDR3 length equals 15 residues. The V gene lost 3 bases and the J gene lost 0 bases, with 8 bases spanning the gap.

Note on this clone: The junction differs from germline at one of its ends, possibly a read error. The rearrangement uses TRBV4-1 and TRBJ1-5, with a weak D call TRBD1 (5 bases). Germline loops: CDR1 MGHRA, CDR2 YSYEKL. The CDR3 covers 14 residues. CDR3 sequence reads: CASSKDSLNQPQHF. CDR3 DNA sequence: TGCGCCAGCAGCAAAGACAGTCTCAATCAGCCCCAGCATTTT.

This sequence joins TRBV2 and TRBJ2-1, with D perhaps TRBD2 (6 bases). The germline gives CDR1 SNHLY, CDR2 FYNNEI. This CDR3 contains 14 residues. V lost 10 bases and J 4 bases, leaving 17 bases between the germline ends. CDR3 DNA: TGTGCCACCGCGGACTATGGACCATACAATGAGCAGTTCTTC. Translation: CATADYGPYNEQFF.

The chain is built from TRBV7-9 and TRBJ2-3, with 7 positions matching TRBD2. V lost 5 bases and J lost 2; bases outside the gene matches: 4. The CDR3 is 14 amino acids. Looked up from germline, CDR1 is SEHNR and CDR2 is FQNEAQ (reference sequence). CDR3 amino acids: CASSRAGLTDTQYF. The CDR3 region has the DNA TGTGCCAGCAGCCGAGCGGGGCTCACAGATACGCAGTATTTT.

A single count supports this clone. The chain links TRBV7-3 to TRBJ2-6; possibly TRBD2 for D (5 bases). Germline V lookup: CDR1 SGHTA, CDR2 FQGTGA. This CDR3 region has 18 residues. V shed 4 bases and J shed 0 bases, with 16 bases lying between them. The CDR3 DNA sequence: TGTGCCAGCAGCTCACCGGGAAGTTCCTTCTCTGGGGCCAACGTCCTGACTTTC. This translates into CASSSPGSSFSGANVLTF.

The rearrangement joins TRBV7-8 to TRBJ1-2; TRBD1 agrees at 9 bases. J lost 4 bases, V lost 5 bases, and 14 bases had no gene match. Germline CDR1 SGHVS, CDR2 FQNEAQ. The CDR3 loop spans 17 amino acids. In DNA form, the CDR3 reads TGTGCCAGCAGCCGAGAACCTACAGGGGGCCCCCGCTATGGCTACACCTTC. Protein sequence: CASSREPTGGPRYGYTF.

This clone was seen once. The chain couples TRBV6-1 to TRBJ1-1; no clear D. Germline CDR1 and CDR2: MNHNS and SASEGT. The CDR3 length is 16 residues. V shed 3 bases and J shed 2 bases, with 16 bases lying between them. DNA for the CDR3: TGTGCCAGCAGTGAGACCCAAGCCAGGCGCAACACTGAAGCTTTCTTT. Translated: CASSETQARRNTEAFF.

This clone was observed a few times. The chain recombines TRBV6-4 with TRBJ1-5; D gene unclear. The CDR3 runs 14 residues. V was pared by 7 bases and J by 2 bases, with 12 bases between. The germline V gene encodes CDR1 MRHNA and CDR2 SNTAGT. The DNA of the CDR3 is TGTGCCAGCAATGCCGGTCGGGGCAATCAGCCCCAGCATTTT. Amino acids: CASNAGRGNQPQHF.

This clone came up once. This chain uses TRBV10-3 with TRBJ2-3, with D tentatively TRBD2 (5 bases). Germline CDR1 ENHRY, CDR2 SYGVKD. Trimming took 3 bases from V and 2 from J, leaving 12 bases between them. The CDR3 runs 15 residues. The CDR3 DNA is TGTGCCATCAGTGATTCTGCGGGCCCCACAGATACGCAGTATTTT. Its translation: CAISDSAGPTDTQYF.

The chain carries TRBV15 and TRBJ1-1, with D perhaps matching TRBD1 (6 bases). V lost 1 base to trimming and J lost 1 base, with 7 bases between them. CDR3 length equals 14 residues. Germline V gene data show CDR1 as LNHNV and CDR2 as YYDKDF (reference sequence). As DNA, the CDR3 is TGTGCCACCAGCAGAGGGGACAAGAACACTGAAGCTTTCTTT. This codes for CATSRGDKNTEAFF. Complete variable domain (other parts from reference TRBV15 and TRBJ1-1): DAMVIQNPRYQVTQFGKPVTLSCSQTLNHNVMYWYQQKSSQAPKLLFHYYDKDFNNEADTPDNFQSRRPNTSFCFLDIRSPGLGDTAMYLCATSRGDKNTEAFFGQGTRLTVV.

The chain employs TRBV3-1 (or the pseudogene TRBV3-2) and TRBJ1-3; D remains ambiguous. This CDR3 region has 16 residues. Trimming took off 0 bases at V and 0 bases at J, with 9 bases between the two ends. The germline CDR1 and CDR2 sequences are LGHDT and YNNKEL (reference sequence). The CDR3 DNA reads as TGTGCCAGCAGCCAAGACAACAGACACTCTGGAAACACCATATATTTT. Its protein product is CASSQDNRHSGNTIYF.

The CDR3 protein is CASSSSWTGPEQYF. The CDR3 DNA follows: TGTGCCAGCAGCTCCTCCTGGACAGGTCCCGAGCAGTACTTC. The chain uses TRBV3-1 (or the pseudogene TRBV3-2) and TRBJ2-7, with 7 bases lining up with TRBD1. Germline loops: CDR1 LGHDT, CDR2 YNNKEL (reference sequence). The CDR3 extends over 14 amino acids. With V trimmed by 5 bases and J by 6 bases, 10 bases remained unmatched.

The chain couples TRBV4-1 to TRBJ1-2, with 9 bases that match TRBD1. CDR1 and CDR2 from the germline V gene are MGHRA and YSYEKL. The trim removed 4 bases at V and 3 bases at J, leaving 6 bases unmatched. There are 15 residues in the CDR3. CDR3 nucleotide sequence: TGCGCCAGCAGCCGCCAGGGACAGGGCGACTATGGCTACACCTTC. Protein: CASSRQGQGDYGYTF.

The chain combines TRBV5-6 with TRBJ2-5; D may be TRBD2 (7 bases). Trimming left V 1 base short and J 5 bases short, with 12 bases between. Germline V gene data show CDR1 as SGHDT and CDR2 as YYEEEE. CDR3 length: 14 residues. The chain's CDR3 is CASSLRGARETQYF. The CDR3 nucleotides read TGTGCCAGCAGCTTGCGGGGGGCTCGGGAGACCCAGTACTTC.

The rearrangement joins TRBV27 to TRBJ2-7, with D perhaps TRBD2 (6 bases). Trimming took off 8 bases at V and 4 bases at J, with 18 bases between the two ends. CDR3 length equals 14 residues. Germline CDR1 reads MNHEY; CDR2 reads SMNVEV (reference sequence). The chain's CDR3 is CASAGRPKAYEQYF. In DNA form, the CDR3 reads TGTGCCAGCGCGGGAAGACCAAAGGCGTACGAGCAGTACTTC.

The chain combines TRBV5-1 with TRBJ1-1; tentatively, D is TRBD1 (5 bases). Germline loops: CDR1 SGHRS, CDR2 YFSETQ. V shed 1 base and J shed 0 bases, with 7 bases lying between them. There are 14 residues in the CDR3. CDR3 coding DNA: TGCGCCAGCAGCTTGAGGGGAATGAACACTGAAGCTTTCTTT. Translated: CASSLRGMNTEAFF.

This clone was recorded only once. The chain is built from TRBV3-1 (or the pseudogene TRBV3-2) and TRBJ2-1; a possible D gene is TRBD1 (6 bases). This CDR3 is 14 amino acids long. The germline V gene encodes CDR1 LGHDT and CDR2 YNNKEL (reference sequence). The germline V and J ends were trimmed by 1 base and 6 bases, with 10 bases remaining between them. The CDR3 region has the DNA TGTGCCAGCAGCCAAGTTACAGGGAGCAATGAGCAGTTCTTC. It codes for CASSQVTGSNEQFF.

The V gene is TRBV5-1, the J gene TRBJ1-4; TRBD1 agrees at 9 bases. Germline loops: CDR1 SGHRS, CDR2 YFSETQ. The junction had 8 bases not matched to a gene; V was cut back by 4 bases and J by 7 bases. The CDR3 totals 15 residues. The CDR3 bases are TGCGCCAGCAGCCAACGGACAGGGGATGGTGAAAAACTGTTTTTT. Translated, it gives CASSQRTGDGEKLFF.

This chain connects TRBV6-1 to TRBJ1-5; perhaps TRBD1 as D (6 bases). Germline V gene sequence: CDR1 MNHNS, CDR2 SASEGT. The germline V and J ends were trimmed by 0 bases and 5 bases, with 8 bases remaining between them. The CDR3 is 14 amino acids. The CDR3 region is CASSEARTDQPQHF. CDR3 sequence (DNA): TGTGCCAGCAGTGAAGCCCGGACAGATCAGCCCCAGCATTTT.

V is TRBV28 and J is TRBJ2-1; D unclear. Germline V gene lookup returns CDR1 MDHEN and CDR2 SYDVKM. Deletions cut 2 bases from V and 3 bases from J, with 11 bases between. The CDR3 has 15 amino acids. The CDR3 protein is CASSLPLENYNEQFF. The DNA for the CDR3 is TGTGCCAGCAGTTTACCCTTGGAGAACTACAATGAGCAGTTCTTC.

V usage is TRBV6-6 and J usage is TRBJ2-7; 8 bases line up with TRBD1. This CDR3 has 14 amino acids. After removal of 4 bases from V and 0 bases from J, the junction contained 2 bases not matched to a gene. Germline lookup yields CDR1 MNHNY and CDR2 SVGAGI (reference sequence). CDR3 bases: TGTGCCAGCAGTTTCGGACAGGGCTCCTACGAGCAGTACGTC. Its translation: CASSFGQGSYEQYV.

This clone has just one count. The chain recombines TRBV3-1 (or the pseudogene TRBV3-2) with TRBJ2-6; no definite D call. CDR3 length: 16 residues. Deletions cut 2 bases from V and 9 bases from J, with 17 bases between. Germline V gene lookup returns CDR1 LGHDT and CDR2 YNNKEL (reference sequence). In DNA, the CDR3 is TGTGCCAGCAGCCAATTCCCCATCGAGGATGGCAACGTCCTGACTTTC. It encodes CASSQFPIEDGNVLTF.